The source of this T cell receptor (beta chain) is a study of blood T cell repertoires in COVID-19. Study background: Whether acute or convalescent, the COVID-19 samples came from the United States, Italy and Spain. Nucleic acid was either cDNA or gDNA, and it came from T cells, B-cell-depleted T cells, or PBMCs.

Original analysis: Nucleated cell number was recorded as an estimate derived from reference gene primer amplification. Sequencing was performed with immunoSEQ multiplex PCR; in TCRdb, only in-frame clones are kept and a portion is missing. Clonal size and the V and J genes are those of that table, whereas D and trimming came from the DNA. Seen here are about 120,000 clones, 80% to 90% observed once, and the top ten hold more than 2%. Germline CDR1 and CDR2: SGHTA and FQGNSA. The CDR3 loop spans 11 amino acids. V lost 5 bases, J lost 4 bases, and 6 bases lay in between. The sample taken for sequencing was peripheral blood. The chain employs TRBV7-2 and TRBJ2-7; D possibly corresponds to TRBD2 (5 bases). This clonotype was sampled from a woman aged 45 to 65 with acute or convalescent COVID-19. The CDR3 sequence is CASSPGYEQYF. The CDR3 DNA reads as TGTGCCAGCAGCCCGGGGTACGAGCAGTACTTC.